This TCR beta chain was identified in a study of blood T cell repertoires in COVID-19. Study summary: In each case, the material was cDNA or gDNA derived from T cells, B-cell-depleted T cells, or PBMCs.

Profiling relied on immunoSEQ multiplex PCR, and the TCRdb table lists in-frame clones only, not all of them. The profile shows about 530,000 clones, roughly 89% of them singletons. While infection was still active, Seattle patients were enrolled and then followed longitudinally. Germline assignment: CDR1 GTSNPN and CDR2 SVGIG (reference sequence). The V gene end was trimmed by 4 bases and the J gene end by 8 bases; junction bases not matched to a gene: 7. The CDR3 runs to 12 residues. The receptor's source is a woman in her fifties or sixties with COVID-19, enrolled during active disease. The chain has TRBV30 and TRBJ1-2, with TRBD1 identical over 7 bases. Sequenced sample: peripheral blood. The CDR3 region is CAWTTTGLGYTF. The CDR3 DNA sequence: TGTGCCTGGACCACGACAGGGCTAGGCTACACCTTC.